The T cell receptor beta chain under discussion was sequenced for a study of T-cell memory formation after mild COVID-19. Study-wide context: Largely donor-specific sequence clusters came from two donors. Study observations and caveats: CD4+ contracting clones were mainly CM and EM; CD8+ ones, EMRA.

This clonotype is labeled medium-sized (0.01 to 0.1%). Its antigen is not known. J lost 3 bases, V lost 3 bases, and 7 bases had no gene match. The CDR3 is 15 amino acids. Looked up from germline, CDR1 is ENHRY and CDR2 is SYGVKD. TCRdb reanalysed the 5' RACE reads using MiXCR and keeps one entry per CDR3 protein. Of about 7,400 distinct CDR3 sequences in the sample, approximately 31% are singletons; the top ten hold 55%. The sequenced sample consisted of PBMCs or a T cell subset sorted from them (not recorded which). The clonotype was recovered from an adult woman who had mild COVID-19 (a few samples of this study predate the infection). Cell type and time point are not known. The genes are TRBV10-3 and TRBJ1-2; TRBD1 aligns across 7 bases. DNA of the CDR3: TGTGCCATCAGTGATAGGGACAGCCAATACTATGGCTACACCTTC. Its protein product is CAISDRDSQYYGYTF.